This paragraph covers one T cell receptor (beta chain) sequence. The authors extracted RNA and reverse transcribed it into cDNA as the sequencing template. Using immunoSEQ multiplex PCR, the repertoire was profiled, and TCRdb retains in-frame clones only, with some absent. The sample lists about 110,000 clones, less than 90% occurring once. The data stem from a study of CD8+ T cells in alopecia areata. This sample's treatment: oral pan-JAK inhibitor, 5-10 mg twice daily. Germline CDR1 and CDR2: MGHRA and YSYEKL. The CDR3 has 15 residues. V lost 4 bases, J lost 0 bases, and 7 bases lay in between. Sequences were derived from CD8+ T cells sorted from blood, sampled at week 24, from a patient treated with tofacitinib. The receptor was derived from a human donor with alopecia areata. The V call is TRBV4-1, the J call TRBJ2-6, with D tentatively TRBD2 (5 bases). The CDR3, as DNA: TGCGCCAGCAGCCTCCGGGGCTCTGGGGCCAACGTCCTGACTTTC. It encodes CASSLRGSGANVLTF.